This paragraph reports one T cell receptor beta chain. Trimming took 5 bases from V and 8 from J; bases not matched to a gene: 8. This CDR3 region has 13 residues. Germline V gene data show CDR1 as SNHLY and CDR2 as FYNNEI. This table comes from immunoSEQ multiplex PCR, and its TCRdb copy is limited to in-frame clones, with some not included. In the table there are 400,000 or so clones, roughly 88% of which are singletons. These data belong to a study of blood T cell repertoires in COVID-19. At the level of the study: Specimens from acute and convalescent COVID-19 originated in the United States, Italy and Spain. The analysed material was cDNA or gDNA that came from T cells, B-cell-depleted T cells, or PBMCs.

Resolution of symptoms, clearance, or two negative PCRs was present in recovered Cohort 3 donors. Sequencing was carried out using PBMCs or T cells enriched from blood (not recorded which). The sequence derives from a man aged 18 to 30 who had recovered from COVID-19. This chain uses TRBV2 with TRBJ1-2; 7 nucleotides line up with TRBD1. The CDR3 region has the DNA TGTGCCAGCAGTCAAACAGGGGAAAGGGGCTACACCTTC. It is translated as CASSQTGERGYTF.